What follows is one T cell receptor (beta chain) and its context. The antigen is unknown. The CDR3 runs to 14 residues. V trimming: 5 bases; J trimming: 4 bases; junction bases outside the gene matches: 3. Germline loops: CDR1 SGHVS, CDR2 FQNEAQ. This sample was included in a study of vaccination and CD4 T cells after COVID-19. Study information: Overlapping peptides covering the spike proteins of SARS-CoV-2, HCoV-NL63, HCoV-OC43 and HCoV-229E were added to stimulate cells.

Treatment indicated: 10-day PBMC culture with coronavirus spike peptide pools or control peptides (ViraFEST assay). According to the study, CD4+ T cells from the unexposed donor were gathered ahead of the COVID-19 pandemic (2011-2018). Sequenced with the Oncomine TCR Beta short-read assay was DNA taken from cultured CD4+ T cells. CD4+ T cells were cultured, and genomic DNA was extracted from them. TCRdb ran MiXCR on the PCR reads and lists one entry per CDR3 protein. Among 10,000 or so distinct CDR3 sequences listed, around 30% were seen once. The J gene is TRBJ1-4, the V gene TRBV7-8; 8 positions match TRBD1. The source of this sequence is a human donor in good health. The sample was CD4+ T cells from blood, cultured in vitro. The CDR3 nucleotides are TGTGCCAGCAGCGGAGGACAGGGTAATGAAAAACTGTTTTTT. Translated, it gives CASSGGQGNEKLFF.